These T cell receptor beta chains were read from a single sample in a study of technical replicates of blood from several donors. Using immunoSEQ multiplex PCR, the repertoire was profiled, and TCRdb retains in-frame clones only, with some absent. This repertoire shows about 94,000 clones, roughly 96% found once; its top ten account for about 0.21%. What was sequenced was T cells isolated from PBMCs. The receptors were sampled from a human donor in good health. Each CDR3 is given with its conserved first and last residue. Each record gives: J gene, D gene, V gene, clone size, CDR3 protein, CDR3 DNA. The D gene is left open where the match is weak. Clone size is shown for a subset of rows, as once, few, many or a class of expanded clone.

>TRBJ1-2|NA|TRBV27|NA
CASSPIAGTSYGYTF
TGTGCCAGCAGTCCCATCGCCGGGACAAGTTATGGCTACACCTTC
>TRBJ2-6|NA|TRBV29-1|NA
CSVAGPRSGANVLTF
TGCAGCGTTGCTGGGCCCCGCTCTGGGGCCAACGTCCTGACTTTC
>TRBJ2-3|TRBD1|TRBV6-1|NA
CASGRTGSTDTQYF
TGTGCCAGCGGAAGGACAGGAAGCACAGATACGCAGTATTTT
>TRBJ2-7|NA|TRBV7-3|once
CASSLNWRSNEQYF
TGTGCCAGCAGCTTAAACTGGCGGTCGAACGAGCAGTACTTC
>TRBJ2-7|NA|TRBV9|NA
CASSVTGSSYEQYF
TGTGCCAGCAGCGTGACAGGATCCTCCTACGAGCAGTACTTC
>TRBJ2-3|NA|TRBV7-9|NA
CASSLEAGGQGRSTDTQYF
TGTGCCAGCAGCTTAGAGGCGGGAGGACAGGGGCGTAGCACAGATACGCAGTATTTT
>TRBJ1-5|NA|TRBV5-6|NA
CASSLAGQPQHF
TGTGCCAGCAGCTTGGCGGGTCAGCCCCAGCATTTT
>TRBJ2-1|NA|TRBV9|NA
CASAGAASSYNEQFF
TGTGCCAGCGCAGGGGCCGCTAGCTCCTACAATGAGCAGTTCTTC
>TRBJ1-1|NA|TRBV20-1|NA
CSASGGGCFF
TGCAGTGCTAGTGGGGGGGGCTGTTTCTTT
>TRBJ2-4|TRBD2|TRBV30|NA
CAWSRAGVAKNIQYF
TGTGCCTGGAGTCGAGCGGGGGTAGCCAAAAACATTCAGTACTTC
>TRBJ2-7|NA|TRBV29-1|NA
CSVDTGAYEQYF
TGCAGCGTTGACACGGGGGCCTACGAGCAGTACTTC
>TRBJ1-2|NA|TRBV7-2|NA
CASSLGFTGYGYTF
TGTGCCAGCAGCTTAGGGTTCACGGGCTATGGCTACACCTTC
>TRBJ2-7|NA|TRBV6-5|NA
CAIRPDSYEQYF
TGTGCCATCAGACCCGACAGCTACGAGCAGTACTTC
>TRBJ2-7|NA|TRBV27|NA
CASSSGIVAYEQYF
TGTGCCAGCAGCTCGGGTATAGTAGCCTACGAGCAGTACTTC
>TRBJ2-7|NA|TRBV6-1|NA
CASSDVSGKPYSYEQYF
TGTGCCAGCAGTGATGTTAGCGGAAAACCTTACTCCTACGAGCAGTACTTC
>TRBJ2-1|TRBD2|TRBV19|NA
CASTGLASSTNEQFF
TGTGCCAGTACCGGACTAGCGTCATCGACCAATGAGCAGTTCTTC
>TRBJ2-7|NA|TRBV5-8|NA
CATLGGVYEQYF
TGTGCCACCCTCGGAGGGGTCTACGAGCAGTACTTC
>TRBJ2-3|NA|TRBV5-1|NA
CASSSTGTRDTDTQYF
TGCGCCAGCAGCTCCACAGGGACCCGAGACACAGATACGCAGTATTTT
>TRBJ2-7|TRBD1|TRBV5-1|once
CASSLGQGPNEQYF
TGCGCCAGCAGCTTGGGACAGGGCCCCAACGAGCAGTACTTC
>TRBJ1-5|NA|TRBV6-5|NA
CASSYSVTGNQPQHF
TGTGCCAGCAGTTACTCGGTCACAGGCAATCAGCCCCAGCATTTT
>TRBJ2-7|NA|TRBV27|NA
CASSLMTRVDEQYF
TGTGCCAGCAGTTTAATGACTAGAGTAGACGAGCAGTACTTC
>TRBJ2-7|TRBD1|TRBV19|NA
CASSTPGQGKDEQYF
TGTGCCAGTAGTACCCCGGGACAGGGGAAGGACGAGCAGTACTTC
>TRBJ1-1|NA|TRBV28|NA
CASSRLFYTEAFF
TGTGCCAGCAGCCGACTCTTCTACACCGAAGCTTTCTTT
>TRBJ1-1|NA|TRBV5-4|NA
CASSVQGMNTEAFF
TGTGCCAGCAGCGTACAGGGTATGAACACTGAAGCTTTCTTT
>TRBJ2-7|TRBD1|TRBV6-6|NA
CASRDRAYEQYF
TGTGCCAGCAGGGACAGGGCCTACGAGCAGTACTTC
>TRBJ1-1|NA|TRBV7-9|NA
CASSFAGDPEAFF
TGTGCCAGCAGCTTTGCGGGGGATCCAGAAGCTTTCTTT
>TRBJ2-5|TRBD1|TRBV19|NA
CASSTHSRTGETQYF
TGTGCCAGTAGTACTCACTCAAGGACAGGGGAGACCCAGTACTTC
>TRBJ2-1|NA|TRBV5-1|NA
CASSALANDNEQFF
TGCGCCAGCAGCGCCCTCGCGAATGACAATGAGCAGTTCTTC
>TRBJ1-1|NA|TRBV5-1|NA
CASGQGIGTEAFF
TGCGCCAGCGGCCAGGGTATCGGCACTGAAGCTTTCTTT
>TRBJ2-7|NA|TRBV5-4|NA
CASSLEWGPPYEQYF
TGTGCCAGCAGCTTGGAGTGGGGGCCTCCTTACGAGCAGTACTTC
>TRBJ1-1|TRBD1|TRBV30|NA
CAWSARVLVVQGAPPTEAFF
TGTGCCTGGAGTGCCCGAGTCTTGGTCGTTCAGGGGGCCCCTCCCACTGAAGCTTTCTTT
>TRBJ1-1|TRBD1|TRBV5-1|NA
CASSTGQMNTEAFF
TGCGCCAGCAGCACGGGACAGATGAACACTGAAGCTTTCTTT
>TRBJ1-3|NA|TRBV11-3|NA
CASDYGSSGNTIYF
TGTGCCAGTGACTACGGAAGCTCTGGAAACACCATATATTTT
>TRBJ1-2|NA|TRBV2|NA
CASSRGGNGYTF
TGTGCCAGCAGTAGGGGAGGGAATGGCTACACCTTC
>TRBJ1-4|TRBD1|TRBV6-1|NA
CASNTGGWSNEKLFF
TGTGCCAGCAATACAGGGGGCTGGAGTAATGAAAAACTGTTTTTT
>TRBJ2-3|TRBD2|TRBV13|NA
CASWAGEAGTDTQYF
TGTGCCAGCTGGGCGGGAGAGGCGGGCACAGATACGCAGTATTTT
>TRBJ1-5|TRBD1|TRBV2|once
CASRADRGFYQPQHF
TGTGCCAGCAGGGCCGACAGGGGCTTCTATCAGCCCCAGCATTTT
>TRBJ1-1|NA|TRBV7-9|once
CASSLAFRSEAFF
TGTGCCAGCAGCTTAGCCTTCCGGAGTGAAGCTTTCTTT
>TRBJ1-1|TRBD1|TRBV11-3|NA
CASSLYSPGQGGHEAFF
TGTGCCAGCAGCTTGTATTCCCCCGGACAGGGAGGTCATGAAGCTTTCTTT
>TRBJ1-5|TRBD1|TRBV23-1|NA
CASSQPPTGGESNQPQHF
TGCGCCAGCAGTCAACCCCCCACAGGGGGCGAAAGCAATCAGCCCCAGCATTTT
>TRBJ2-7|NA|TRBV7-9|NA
CASSLTATSYEQYF
TGTGCCAGCAGTTTGACAGCGACTTCCTACGAGCAGTACTTC
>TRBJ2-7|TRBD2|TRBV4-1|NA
CASSQEAAGAADEQYF
TGCGCCAGCAGCCAAGAAGCGGCGGGAGCGGCGGACGAGCAGTACTTC
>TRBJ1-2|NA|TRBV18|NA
CASSPPQGNGYTF
TGTGCCAGCTCACCACCACAGGGTAATGGCTACACCTTC
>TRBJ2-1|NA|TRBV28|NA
CASTSPQNYNEQFF
TGTGCCAGCACCTCCCCACAAAACTACAATGAGCAGTTCTTC
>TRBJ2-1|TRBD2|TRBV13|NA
CASSLERGLAGNYNEQFF
TGTGCCAGCAGCTTGGAACGGGGACTAGCGGGAAACTACAATGAGCAGTTCTTC
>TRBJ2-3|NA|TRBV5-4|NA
CASSLPGTDTQYF
TGTGCCAGCAGCCTGCCAGGCACAGATACGCAGTATTTT
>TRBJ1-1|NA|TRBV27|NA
CASSFSGMNTEAFF
TGTGCCAGCAGTTTCAGTGGTATGAACACTGAAGCTTTCTTT
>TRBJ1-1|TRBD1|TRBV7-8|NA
CASSLSRTGGTEAFF
TGTGCCAGCAGCTTATCGAGGACAGGGGGCACTGAAGCTTTCTTT
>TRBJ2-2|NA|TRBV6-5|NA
CASLLSDTGELFF
TGTGCCAGCCTACTCTCGGACACCGGGGAGCTGTTTTTT
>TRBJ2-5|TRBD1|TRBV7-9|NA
CASSLAGTGGETQYF
TGTGCCAGCAGCTTAGCGGGGACAGGGGGAGAGACCCAGTACTTC
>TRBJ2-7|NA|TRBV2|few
CASSEWSGGGGEQYF
TGTGCCAGCAGTGAATGGTCAGGCGGTGGGGGGGAGCAGTACTTC
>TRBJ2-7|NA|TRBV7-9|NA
CAGGLRYEQYF
TGTGCGGGGGGTCTCCGCTACGAGCAGTACTTC
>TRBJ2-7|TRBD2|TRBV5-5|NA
CASSFKRETYEQYF
TGTGCCAGCAGCTTTAAGCGGGAAACCTACGAGCAGTACTTC
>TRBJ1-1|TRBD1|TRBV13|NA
CASSLIQGTVTEAFF
TGTGCCAGCAGCTTAATACAGGGGACGGTCACTGAAGCTTTCTTT
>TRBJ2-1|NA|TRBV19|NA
CATRLDRSNEQFF
TGTGCCACCCGACTTGACAGATCCAATGAGCAGTTCTTC
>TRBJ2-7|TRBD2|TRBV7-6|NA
CASSYTPGTSVYEQYF
TGTGCCAGCAGTTACACTCCCGGGACTAGCGTGTACGAGCAGTACTTC
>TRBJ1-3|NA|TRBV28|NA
CASRYLRGFGNTIYF
TGTGCCAGCAGGTACCTCAGGGGATTTGGAAACACCATATATTTT
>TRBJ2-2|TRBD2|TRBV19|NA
CASSIEGREGLTGELFF
TGTGCCAGTAGTATAGAGGGGCGGGAGGGCCTTACCGGGGAGCTGTTTTTT